Sequencing of this T cell receptor beta chain was carried out in a study of blood T cell repertoires in COVID-19. Study as a whole: Spain, Italy and the United States supplied samples that represented acute and convalescent COVID-19. Nucleic acid was either cDNA or gDNA, and it came from T cells, B-cell-depleted T cells, or PBMCs.

Original methodology: Amplification from reference gene primers served as the basis for estimated nucleated cell counts. TCRdb's copy holds only in-frame clones and misses some; the assay was immunoSEQ multiplex PCR. For V, J and clone size, that table is used; D and trimming come from the DNA. This sample has 35,000 to 55,000 clones; around 87% occur once, and the top ten carry 2.5% to 3.5%. V was pared by 0 bases and J by 6 bases, with 18 bases between. Germline V CDR1 and CDR2: SGDLS, YYNGEE. The length of the CDR3 is 16 residues. This sequence originates from a man aged 50-60 years with active COVID-19. The sequenced sample consisted of peripheral blood. The chain is built from TRBV9 and TRBJ1-2, with D perhaps matching TRBD1 (5 bases). Written as DNA, the CDR3 is TGTGCCAGCAGCGTAGCGGGGGGACGTTACGCAGATGGCTACACCTTC. This sequence encodes CASSVAGGRYADGYTF.